The 25 T cell receptor beta chains in this list originate from one sample, sequenced in a study of CD8 T cells in Susac syndrome. An amount of RNA that ranged from roughly 0.45 to 1 ug was reverse transcribed with random hexamers. TCRdb redid the calling of the immunoSEQ multiplex PCR reads with MiXCR, one entry per CDR3 protein. The sample holds 200,000 or so distinct CDR3 sequences, 90% to 95% seen once. Sequencing input: CD4+ T cells from PBMCs. Source of these receptors: a human donor with multiple sclerosis.

This chain uses TRBV25-1 with TRBJ1-1, with D unresolved. CDR1 is MGHDK and CDR2 is SYGVNS in the germline V gene. V lost 4 bases and J lost 3, with 15 bases in between. This CDR3 spans 15 amino acids. CDR3 protein: CASSGQQQIDTEAFF. As DNA, the CDR3 is TGTGCCAGCAGTGGACAACAGCAAATCGACACTGAAGCTTTCTTT.

This clonotype occurred once. The chain recombines TRBV6-5 with TRBJ2-2, with D tentatively TRBD1 (5 bases). The V end was cut by 5 bases, the J end by 4 bases, with 8 bases between. The length of the CDR3 is 13 residues. Germline V gene sequence: CDR1 MNHEY, CDR2 SVGAGI. In DNA, the CDR3 is TGTGCCAGCAGTGACAGATTCACCGGGGAGCTGTTTTTT. Amino acid sequence: CASSDRFTGELFF.

This clonotype was seen once. CDR3 loop: CASSVARNSYEQYF. The DNA for the CDR3 is TGTGCCAGCAGCGTAGCCAGGAACTCCTACGAGCAGTACTTC. This chain links TRBV9 with TRBJ2-7; D uncertain. This CDR3 contains 14 residues. Germline lookup yields CDR1 SGDLS and CDR2 YYNGEE. Trimming removed 0 bases at V and 0 bases at J, with 7 bases between. The whole variable domain, remainder taken from reference TRBV9 and TRBJ2-7, is DSGVTQTPKHLITATGQRVTLRCSPRSGDLSVYWYQQSLDQGLQFLIQYYNGEERAKGNILERFSAQQFPDLHSELNLSSLELGDSALYFCASSVARNSYEQYFGPGTRLTVT.

J is TRBJ2-1 and V is TRBV20-1, with D tentatively TRBD1 or TRBD2 (6 bases each). The CDR3 extends over 19 amino acids. In germline, CDR1 is DFQATT, CDR2 SNEGSKA (reference sequence). V dropped 3 bases and J dropped 4 bases, with 28 bases sitting between them. Written as DNA, the CDR3 is TGCAGTGCTAGGTCCGATGTGAGCCGGGGGCGATACTCTTACAATGAGCAGTTCTTC. Residues: CSARSDVSRGRYSYNEQFF.

The J gene is TRBJ2-5, the V gene TRBV27; D is possibly TRBD1 (6 bases). In germline, CDR1 is MNHEY, CDR2 SMNVEV (reference sequence). Trimming shortened V by 2 bases and J by 2 bases, and 18 bases separated the two germline ends. This CDR3 is 17 amino acids long. This chain's CDR3 is CASSLSPHGTLQETQYF. The CDR3 coding sequence is TGTGCCAGCAGTTTAAGTCCCCACGGGACACTTCAAGAGACCCAGTACTTC.

The chain is built from TRBV29-1 and TRBJ1-1, with D unresolved. With 4 bases removed from V and 0 bases from J, the gap between germline ends came to 9 bases. Germline V gene data show CDR1 as SQVTM and CDR2 as ANQGSEA. CDR3 length equals 13 residues. CDR3 DNA sequence: TGCAGCGTTGTACGGCAAATGAACACTGAAGCTTTCTTT. Protein product: CSVVRQMNTEAFF.

This chain links TRBV5-1 with TRBJ2-5, with D possibly being TRBD1 (6 bases). Germline values: CDR1 SGHRS, CDR2 YFSETQ. V lost 3 bases to trimming and J lost 2 bases, with 11 bases between them. This CDR3 contains 14 residues. The CDR3 is CASSSPGQQETQYF. The CDR3 nucleotides read TGCGCCAGCAGCTCCCCTGGACAGCAAGAGACCCAGTACTTC.

V gene TRBV19 combines with J gene TRBJ2-3; 9 positions agree with TRBD2. V lost 5 bases, J lost 1 base, and 7 bases stayed unmatched. There are 16 residues in the CDR3. Looked up from germline, CDR1 is LNHDA and CDR2 is SQIVND (reference sequence). The CDR3 bases are TGTGCCAGTAGTCCAGGACTAGCGAGGGGCACAGATACGCAGTATTTT. Translated, it gives CASSPGLARGTDTQYF.

V usage is TRBV30 and J usage is TRBJ1-2; D call uncertain. The CDR3 has 12 amino acids. The ends were cut back, 3 bases at V and 2 bases at J, with 7 bases in the middle. Germline V gene sequence: CDR1 GTSNPN, CDR2 SVGIG (reference sequence). Here the CDR3 DNA reads TGTGCCTGGAGCACACACAACTATGGCTACACCTTC. It encodes CAWSTHNYGYTF.

This clonotype was picked up one time. The V gene is TRBV24-1, the J gene TRBJ2-1, with D possibly being TRBD2 (5 bases). Germline CDR1 and CDR2: KGHDR and SFDVKD. This CDR3 is 15 amino acids long. Trimming removed 3 bases at V and 7 bases at J, with 15 bases between. Here the CDR3 reads CATSDLLGPGNEQFF. The CDR3 DNA follows: TGTGCCACCAGTGATCTACTCGGGCCGGGGAATGAGCAGTTCTTC.

The chain joins TRBV7-9 to TRBJ2-1; no definite D call. Germline V gene sequence: CDR1 SEHNR, CDR2 FQNEAQ (reference sequence). Trimming left V 1 base short and J 0 bases short, with 10 bases between. This CDR3 has 16 amino acids. The CDR3 loop is CASSLEAGSSYNEQFF. The CDR3 nucleotides read TGTGCCAGCAGCTTAGAGGCAGGAAGCTCCTACAATGAGCAGTTCTTC.

The chain couples TRBV30 to TRBJ1-3; a possible D gene is TRBD1 (6 bases). The CDR3 has 14 residues. Trimming shortened V by 0 bases and J by 8 bases, and 14 bases separated the two germline ends. Germline V gives CDR1 GTSNPN, CDR2 SVGIG (reference sequence). As DNA, the CDR3 is TGTGCCTGGAGTGTAATCCAGACAGGACACACCATATATTTT. Protein product: CAWSVIQTGHTIYF.

This rearrangement joins TRBV30 to TRBJ1-1; maybe TRBD1 (6 bases). Trimming removed 7 bases at V and 0 bases at J, with 18 bases between. Germline V gene data show CDR1 as GTSNPN and CDR2 as SVGIG (reference sequence). The CDR3 extends over 15 amino acids. Here the CDR3 reads CASQGLASMNTEAFF. The CDR3, as DNA: TGTGCCTCGCAGGGGTTGGCAAGCATGAACACTGAAGCTTTCTTT. Supplemented by reference TRBV30 and TRBJ1-1, the full variable domain reads SQTIHQWPATLVQPVGSPLSLECTVEGTSNPNLYWYRQAAGRGLQLLFYSVGIGQISSEVPQNLSASRPQDRQFILSSKKLLLSDSGFYLCASQGLASMNTEAFFGQGTRLTVV.

The chain's CDR3 is CASSAGGLEPYNEQFF. The CDR3 coding sequence is TGTGCCAGCAGCGCCGGGGGACTAGAGCCCTACAATGAGCAGTTCTTC. This chain joins TRBV9 and TRBJ2-1; 8 positions agree with TRBD2. The germline V gene encodes CDR1 SGDLS and CDR2 YYNGEE. The V gene end was trimmed by 3 bases and the J gene end by 2 bases; junction bases not matched to a gene: 7. This CDR3 is built from 16 residues.

The V call is TRBV5-1, the J call TRBJ2-5, with TRBD1 as a possible D gene (5 bases). The germline V gene encodes CDR1 SGHRS and CDR2 YFSETQ. The germline V and J ends were trimmed by 7 bases and 3 bases, with 16 bases remaining between them. This CDR3 spans 14 amino acids. CDR3 residues: CASGNTGTEETQYF. The CDR3 nucleotides read TGCGCCAGCGGCAACACAGGAACAGAAGAGACCCAGTACTTC.

The chain recombines TRBV29-1 with TRBJ2-2; 13 bases align to TRBD2. Trimming at V came to 4 bases and at J to 1 base, leaving 0 bases not matched to a gene. Germline CDR1 and CDR2: SQVTM and ANQGSEA. The CDR3 length is 15 residues. The CDR3 protein is CSVGLAGGNTGELFF. The DNA of the CDR3 is TGCAGCGTTGGACTAGCGGGAGGGAACACCGGGGAGCTGTTTTTT.

The chain uses TRBV5-6 and TRBJ2-5, with D perhaps given as TRBD1 or TRBD2 (5 bases each). The CDR3 is made up of 13 amino acids. The V end lost 3 bases, the J end lost 0 bases, and 6 bases lay between the germline ends. Germline V lookup: CDR1 SGHDT, CDR2 YYEEEE. CDR3 sequence reads: CASSWDDQETQYF. Written as DNA, the CDR3 is TGTGCCAGCAGCTGGGACGACCAAGAGACCCAGTACTTC.

This sequence joins TRBV7-2 and TRBJ2-1; a possible D gene is TRBD2 (6 bases). Trimming took 5 bases from V and 2 from J, leaving 13 bases between them. CDR1 and CDR2 from the germline V gene are SGHTA and FQGNSA. The CDR3 has 15 amino acids. The CDR3 reads CASSTRLGPYNEQFF. As DNA, the CDR3 is TGTGCCAGCAGCACCCGACTAGGCCCCTACAATGAGCAGTTCTTC.

The V and J genes are TRBV29-1 and TRBJ2-3; the match to TRBD2 covers 10 bases. The V gene end was trimmed by 7 bases and the J gene end by 6 bases; junction bases not matched to a gene: 4. The CDR3 totals 12 residues. Germline values: CDR1 SQVTM, CDR2 ANQGSEA. The CDR3 DNA reads as TGCAGCGCCCCAGCGGGAGGGGATACGCAGTATTTT. Encoded protein: CSAPAGGDTQYF.

V is TRBV24-1 and J is TRBJ2-1; 9 positions match TRBD2. Unmatched junction bases numbered 5, after V lost 10 bases and J lost 8 bases. Germline loops: CDR1 KGHDR, CDR2 SFDVKD. The CDR3 covers 12 residues. The CDR3 region is CATRGLADEQFF. The CDR3 DNA reads TGTGCCACTAGGGGACTAGCTGATGAGCAGTTCTTC.

This chain links TRBV20-1 with TRBJ1-2; D gene ambiguous. The CDR3 runs to 12 residues. The germline V and J ends were trimmed by 3 bases and 8 bases, with 13 bases remaining between them. From germline, CDR1 is DFQATT and CDR2 SNEGSKA (reference sequence). CDR3 loop: CSARTPSRGYTF. Here the CDR3 DNA reads TGCAGTGCTAGGACTCCGTCGAGGGGCTACACCTTC.

In nucleotides, the CDR3 is TGTGCCAGCTCGGAGGGGGTCTATGGCTACACCTTC. It codes for CASSEGVYGYTF. The V and J genes are TRBV5-6 and TRBJ1-2; weak D call: TRBD1 (6 bases). Germline loops: CDR1 SGHDT, CDR2 YYEEEE. V shed 7 bases and J shed 4 bases, with 11 bases lying between them. The length of the CDR3 is 12 residues.

V usage is TRBV29-1 and J usage is TRBJ1-5, with unresolved D. V lost 6 bases and J lost 6, with 12 bases in between. CDR3 length equals 12 residues. Germline CDR1 is SQVTM and CDR2 is ANQGSEA. CDR3 residues: CSVKVMGQPQHF. The CDR3 DNA is TGCAGCGTAAAGGTTATGGGTCAGCCCCAGCATTTT.

The chain joins TRBV15 to TRBJ2-7; D is unresolved. Looked up from germline, CDR1 is LNHNV and CDR2 is YYDKDF (reference sequence). Trimming took 0 bases from V and 5 from J, leaving 11 bases between them. The CDR3 consists of 14 residues. The CDR3, as DNA: TGTGCCACCAGCAGAGATCCCCTGAGGAACGAGCAGTACTTC. This gives the protein CATSRDPLRNEQYF.

This chain connects TRBV19 to TRBJ2-2; 9 nucleotides align to TRBD1. Germline lookup yields CDR1 LNHDA and CDR2 SQIVND (reference sequence). V lost 6 bases to trimming and J lost 6 bases; unmatched junction nucleotides: 5. The CDR3 totals 14 residues. The CDR3 DNA follows: TGTGCCAGTAGAGGGACAGGGAAAGCCGGGGAGCTGTTTTTT. It yields the protein CASRGTGKAGELFF.